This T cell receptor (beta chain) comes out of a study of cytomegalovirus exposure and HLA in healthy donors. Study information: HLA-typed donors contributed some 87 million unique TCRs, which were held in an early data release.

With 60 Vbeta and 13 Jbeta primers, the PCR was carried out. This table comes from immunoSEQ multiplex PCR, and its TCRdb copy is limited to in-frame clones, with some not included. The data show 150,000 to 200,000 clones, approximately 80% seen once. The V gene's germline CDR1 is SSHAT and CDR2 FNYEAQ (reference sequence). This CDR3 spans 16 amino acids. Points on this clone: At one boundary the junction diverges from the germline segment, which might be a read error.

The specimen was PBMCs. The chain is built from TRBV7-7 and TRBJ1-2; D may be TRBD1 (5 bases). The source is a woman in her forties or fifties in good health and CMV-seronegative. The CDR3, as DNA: TGTGCTAGCAGCTCCGGACGGGTGGGGGAGGCCTATGGCTACACCTTC. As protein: CASSSGRVGEAYGYTF.